These T cell receptor beta chains were read from a single sample in a study of human T cells and chemical hapten exposure. MiXCR, applied by TCRdb to the RACE reads, yields one record per CDR3 protein. Among 85,000 to 100,000 distinct CDR3 sequences listed, under 15% were seen once. The source material was whole blood, sampled in connection with sensitization to the hapten diphenylcyclopropenone (DPC). The source of these receptors is a woman aged 40 to 55 with alopecia areata. Some clones in this sample may be carry-over from other donors' samples. Each CDR3 is given with its conserved first and last residue. The order of the fields is J gene, D gene, V gene, clone size, CDR3 length, CDR3 protein, CDR3 DNA. A D gene is named only where the DNA matches it firmly. The size field is filled for only some rows; it gives once, few, many or a size class.

>TRBJ2-2|NA|TRBV7-8|NA|16
CASSLDSGLNTGELFF
TGTGCCAGCAGCTTAGACTCGGGACTTAACACCGGGGAGCTGTTTTTT
>TRBJ2-3|NA|TRBV12-3/TRBV12-4|NA|13
CASSSRGADTQYF
TGTGCCAGCAGTTCGAGGGGGGCAGATACGCAGTATTTT
>TRBJ1-5|NA|TRBV30|many|13
CAWSVQRQDPQHF
TGTGCCTGGAGTGTACAACGGCAGGACCCCCAGCATTTT
>TRBJ1-6|NA|TRBV27|NA|21
CASSLSVGRGWGSPSNSPLHF
TGTGCCAGCAGTTTATCCGTTGGTCGGGGTTGGGGTTCCCCCTCGAATTCACCCCTCCACTTT
>TRBJ2-3|TRBD2|TRBV6-2/TRBV6-3|many|14
CASRAGGLADTQYF
TGTGCCAGCAGAGCGGGGGGCCTCGCAGATACGCAGTATTTT
>TRBJ2-5|NA|TRBV20-1|few|12
CSASGMEETQYF
TGCAGTGCTAGCGGGATGGAAGAGACCCAGTACTTC
>TRBJ2-3|NA|TRBV29-1|few|14
CSVEEKGGTDTQYF
TGCAGCGTTGAGGAGAAAGGTGGCACAGATACGCAGTATTTT
>TRBJ1-6|TRBD1|TRBV28|NA|15
CASSTAGTGGDPLHF
TGTGCCAGCAGTACCGCCGGGACAGGGGGTGACCCCCTCCACTTT
>TRBJ2-7|NA|TRBV6-5|few|13
CASSYTTDYEQYF
TGTGCCAGCAGTTACACCACAGACTACGAGCAGTACTTC
>TRBJ2-1|TRBD2|TRBV18|many|17
CASSPGLAGEWDNEQFF
TGTGCCAGCTCACCGGGACTAGCGGGAGAGTGGGACAATGAGCAGTTCTTC
>TRBJ2-2|NA|TRBV5-4|few|14
CASSLQRNTGELFF
TGTGCCAGCAGCCTACAGAGGAACACCGGGGAGCTGTTTTTT
>TRBJ2-1|TRBD2|TRBV5-4|few|16
CASSPWTSGSSGEQFF
TGTGCCAGCAGCCCCTGGACTAGCGGGAGTTCGGGCGAGCAGTTCTTC
>TRBJ2-5|TRBD1|TRBV7-2|many|18
CASSLAGQTYASEETQYF
TGTGCCAGCAGCTTAGCGGGACAGACCTATGCCTCGGAAGAGACCCAGTACTTC